Described below is a single TCR beta chain sequence and its context. The antigen is unknown. This sample is drawn from a study of T cells expressing NK-cell markers. TCRdb reanalyzed the 5' RACE reads and collapses them to one entry per CDR3 protein, without DNA. This listing includes about 260,000 distinct CDR3 sequences. The study, taken as a whole, reports: Topping the CD3+CD56-NKG2C+ fraction as well were these clonotypes, in a few donors. CD8+ T cells in over 5 donors included dominant NKG2C+ clonotypes at roughly 1.0-8%.

Looked up from germline, CDR1 is SQVTM and CDR2 is ANQGSEA. The CDR3 length is 14 residues. Sequenced: blood T cells: a sorted CD56 or NKG2C T cell subset, CD4+ or CD8+ T cells, or bulk PBMC T cells (not recorded which). The source of this sequence is a man younger than 35 in good health. J is TRBJ2-6 and V is TRBV29-1. CDR3 loop: CSVKAGTGANVLTF.